This TCR beta chain was retrieved from a study of blood T cell repertoires in COVID-19. Looking at the study overall: In each case, the material was cDNA or gDNA derived from T cells, B-cell-depleted T cells, or PBMCs.

V was clipped by 2 bases and J by 4 bases, with 11 bases between them. The CDR3 length is 15 residues. Germline loops: CDR1 KGHDR, CDR2 SFDVKD. In the original processing: The authors estimated nucleated cell counts from reference gene primer amplification. Assay used: immunoSEQ multiplex PCR; TCRdb lists only in-frame clones, some missing. Clone size and the V and J calls come from that table; the DNA yielded D and trimming. Here the sample spans around 200,000 clones, 85% to 90% being singletons. The rearrangement uses TRBV24-1 and TRBJ1-5; possibly TRBD1 for D (5 bases). The receptor comes from a middle-aged man with active or convalescent COVID-19. Specimen: peripheral blood. The DNA of the CDR3 is TGTGCCACCAGTGATTCGGACACTTTAAATCAGCCCCAGCATTTT. Translating it yields CATSDSDTLNQPQHF.